This T cell receptor (beta chain) was identified during a study of T cell changes during pregnancy in multiple sclerosis. Only in-frame clones appear in the TCRdb table, and some are missing; sequencing was by immunoSEQ multiplex PCR. Of about 36,000 clones in the sample, 70% to 90% were seen once. Germline assignment: CDR1 SNHLY and CDR2 FYNNEI. This CDR3 has 14 amino acids. V gene TRBV2 combines with J gene TRBJ2-5; D is perhaps TRBD1 (6 bases). The J call may be incorrect, as the DNA end agrees better with TRBJ2-7. Specimen: CD4+ T cells from peripheral blood mononuclear cells, collected in the first trimester of pregnancy. The receptor comes from a female donor with multiple sclerosis, enrolled in a pregnancy study. The DNA of the CDR3 is TGTGCGGGCAGAGGTGACAGGCTATCCTACGAGCAGTACTTC. Translation: CAGRGDRLSYEQYF.